This TCR beta chain came from a study of OX40 agonist ivuxolimab in advanced cancers. Study as a whole: Among those treated, three patients had partial responses, one with hepatocellular carcinoma and two with cutaneous melanoma.

General study findings and limits: At 0.1 to 3.0 mg/kg, CD4+ and CD8+ blood T cells expanded clonally by week 6.

The method was immunoSEQ multiplex PCR; TCRdb's version includes in-frame clones alone and lacks a portion of them. The repertoire has approximately 76,000 clones, about 89% of them found once; the top ten carry about an eighth. Autoimmune disease history or systemic immunosuppression barred patients. Regarding this clone: Its antigen is unknown.

The trim removed 5 bases at V and 2 bases at J, leaving 8 bases unmatched. The CDR3 has 16 residues. From germline, CDR1 is ENHRY and CDR2 SYGVKD. This material consisted of CD4+ or CD8+ T cells sorted from blood, taken in a trial of the OX40 agonist ivuxolimab. This sequence was found in an adult with an advanced solid tumor such as melanoma, head and neck, liver or kidney cancer. V usage is TRBV10-3 and J usage is TRBJ2-2, with TRBD1 matching over 7 bases. The CDR3 region has the DNA TGTGCCATCAGTCCCGGGACAGCTTCAAACACCGGGGAGCTGTTTTTT. It translates to CAISPGTASNTGELFF.